The sequence of this T cell receptor beta chain was determined in a study of blood T cell repertoires in COVID-19. Across the whole study: There were acute and convalescent COVID-19 samples, and they came from the United States, Italy and Spain. PBMCs, B-cell-depleted T cells, or T cells were the source of the cDNA or gDNA that made up the material.

V was clipped by 4 bases and J by 0 bases; unmatched bases: 8. Germline V lookup: CDR1 SGHVS, CDR2 FQNEAQ. This CDR3 has 18 residues. Two negative PCRs, clearance, or symptom resolution characterized the recovered Cohort 3 donors. Sequencing used immunoSEQ multiplex PCR; TCRdb keeps in-frame clones, though not all of them. The sample yields fewer than 250,000 clones, roughly 83% seen once. This sequence was found in a woman between 45 and 65 years old who had recovered from COVID-19. Sequencing was carried out using PBMCs or T cells enriched from blood (not recorded which). The V and J genes are TRBV7-8 and TRBJ1-3; the match to TRBD1 covers 11 bases. The CDR3 here is CASSYPGQGEISGNTIYF. Here the CDR3 DNA reads TGTGCCAGCAGCTACCCGGGACAGGGGGAGATCTCTGGAAACACCATATATTTT.